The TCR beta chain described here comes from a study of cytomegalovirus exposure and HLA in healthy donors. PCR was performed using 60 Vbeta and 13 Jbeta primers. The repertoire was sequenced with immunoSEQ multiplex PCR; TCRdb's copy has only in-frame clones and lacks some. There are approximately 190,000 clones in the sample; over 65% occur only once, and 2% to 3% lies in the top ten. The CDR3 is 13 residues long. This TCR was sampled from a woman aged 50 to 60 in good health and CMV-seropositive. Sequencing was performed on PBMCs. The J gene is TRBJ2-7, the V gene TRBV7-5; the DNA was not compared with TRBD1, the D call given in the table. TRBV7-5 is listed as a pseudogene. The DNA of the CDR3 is TGTGCCAGAAGCTTAAGGGGGACCTACGAGCAGTACTTC. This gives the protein CARSLRGTYEQYF.